This TCR beta chain was sequenced for a study of post-analysis software for immune sequencing data. The wider study: Included courses were relapsing-remitting and secondary progressive multiple sclerosis; progressive-relapsing multiple sclerosis was also included. Study findings and constraints: Multiple sclerosis was associated with a significant reduction in normalized Chao1 diversity relative to controls. Patients showed TRBV5-6, TRBV5-1 and TRBV20-1 among roughly five TRBV segments more frequent than in controls.

Trimming shortened V by 9 bases and J by 5 bases, and 11 bases separated the two germline ends. The CDR3 consists of 12 residues. Germline V gives CDR1 MDHEN, CDR2 SYDVKM. Each TCR beta cDNA library carried unique molecular identifiers. TCRdb analysed the PCR reads with MiXCR anew, one entry per CDR3 protein. Here the sample spans a few hundred thousand distinct CDR3 sequences, roughly 40% being singletons. This clonotype turned up a few times. Its antigen is undetermined. This clonotype originated in a girl aged 2 to 9 with multiple sclerosis. The source material was blood. The gene calls are TRBV28 and TRBJ1-5, with D possibly being TRBD1 (6 bases). The CDR3 DNA is TGTGCCAGTTACCAGGGGCATCAGCCCCAGCATTTT. Translated: CASYQGHQPQHF.